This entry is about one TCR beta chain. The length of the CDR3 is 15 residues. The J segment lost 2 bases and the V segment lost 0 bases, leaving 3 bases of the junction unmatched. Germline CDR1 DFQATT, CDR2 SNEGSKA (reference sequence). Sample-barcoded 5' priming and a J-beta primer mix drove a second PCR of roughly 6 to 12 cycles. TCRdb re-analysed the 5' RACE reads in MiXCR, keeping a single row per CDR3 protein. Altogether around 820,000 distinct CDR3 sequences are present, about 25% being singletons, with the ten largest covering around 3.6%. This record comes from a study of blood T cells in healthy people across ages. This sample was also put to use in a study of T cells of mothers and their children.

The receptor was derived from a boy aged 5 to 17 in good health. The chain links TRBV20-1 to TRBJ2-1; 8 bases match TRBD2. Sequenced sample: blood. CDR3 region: CSAREGGGPYNEQFF. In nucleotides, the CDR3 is TGCAGTGCTAGAGAAGGCGGGGGGCCCTACAATGAGCAGTTCTTC.